A selection of T cell receptor beta chains follows, all from one sample in a study of T cells in Graves' hyperthyroidism and ophthalmopathy. TCRdb re-analysed the multiplex PCR reads in MiXCR, keeping a single row per CDR3 protein. The repertoire holds roughly 170,000 distinct CDR3 sequences, with 15% to 20% as singletons. Source material: blood. These receptors were taken from a woman aged 50 to 60 with Graves' hyperthyroidism. Both conserved end residues are trimmed from each CDR3.

CDR3aa: ASSPRTSTDTQY
len: 12
j_gene: TRBJ2-3
v_gene: TRBV19

CDR3aa: ASSLESREQY
len: 10
j_gene: TRBJ2-7
v_gene: TRBV13

CDR3aa: ASSPSAGDRSGANVLT
len: 16
j_gene: TRBJ2-6
v_gene: TRBV4-1

CDR3aa: ASSVDGTASYEQF
len: 13
j_gene: TRBJ2-1
v_gene: TRBV9

CDR3aa: ASSDGTGSNQPQH
len: 13
j_gene: TRBJ1-5
v_gene: TRBV25-1

CDR3aa: ATSDRTGGLTDTQY
len: 14
j_gene: TRBJ2-3
v_gene: TRBV24-1

CDR3aa: ATSRAVRPLTSTDTQY
len: 16
j_gene: TRBJ2-3
v_gene: TRBV15

CDR3aa: SARDRANYGYT
len: 11
j_gene: TRBJ1-2
v_gene: TRBV20-1

CDR3aa: ATGIQNTGELF
len: 11
j_gene: TRBJ2-2
v_gene: TRBV3-1

CDR3aa: ASRRGQTSSGNTIY
len: 14
j_gene: TRBJ1-3
v_gene: TRBV9

CDR3aa: AISTDRGLGPFTEAF
len: 15
j_gene: TRBJ1-1
v_gene: TRBV10-3

CDR3aa: ASSQETSLSGEQF
len: 13
j_gene: TRBJ2-1
v_gene: TRBV4-3

CDR3aa: ASSIQGGTYEQY
len: 12
j_gene: TRBJ2-7
v_gene: TRBV2

CDR3aa: ASSLVGTYGYT
len: 11
j_gene: TRBJ1-2
v_gene: TRBV27

CDR3aa: SARLAGGASYEQY
len: 13
j_gene: TRBJ2-7
v_gene: TRBV20-1

CDR3aa: ASSLNIQGRDGYT
len: 13
j_gene: TRBJ1-2
v_gene: TRBV4-2

CDR3aa: ASRALNYGYT
len: 10
j_gene: TRBJ1-2
v_gene: TRBV6-1

CDR3aa: ASSLVGVGEQF
len: 11
j_gene: TRBJ2-1
v_gene: TRBV7-2

CDR3aa: ASSQLRGDGETQY
len: 13
j_gene: TRBJ2-5
v_gene: TRBV4-1

CDR3aa: SADTAEGRGRETQY
len: 14
j_gene: TRBJ2-5
v_gene: TRBV29-1

CDR3aa: SARFRGPRGYEQY
len: 13
j_gene: TRBJ2-7
v_gene: TRBV20-1

CDR3aa: SAIRGGQGANSPLH
len: 14
j_gene: TRBJ1-6
v_gene: TRBV20-1

CDR3aa: ASSFLTGKTQY
len: 11
j_gene: TRBJ2-5
v_gene: TRBV7-8

CDR3aa: ASSESRGYNSPLH
len: 13
j_gene: TRBJ1-6
v_gene: TRBV6-1

CDR3aa: ASSLKGLAGASSYNEQF
len: 17
j_gene: TRBJ2-1
v_gene: TRBV5-4

CDR3aa: ASSLSPAASEAF
len: 12
j_gene: TRBJ1-1
v_gene: TRBV7-2

CDR3aa: ASSRPPYNEQF
len: 11
j_gene: TRBJ2-1
v_gene: TRBV5-4

CDR3aa: ASSFRTDIGAYGYT
len: 14
j_gene: TRBJ1-2
v_gene: TRBV5-1

CDR3aa: ASRAGDRGDYGYT
len: 13
j_gene: TRBJ1-2
v_gene: TRBV5-1

CDR3aa: AISESIETQY
len: 10
j_gene: TRBJ2-5
v_gene: TRBV10-3

CDR3aa: ASSMLETSTDTQY
len: 13
j_gene: TRBJ2-3
v_gene: TRBV19

CDR3aa: ASSVLVDSPLH
len: 11
j_gene: TRBJ1-6
v_gene: TRBV9

CDR3aa: ASSAVRGSEVYSPLH
len: 15
j_gene: TRBJ1-6
v_gene: TRBV27

CDR3aa: ASAYGTLGLKY
len: 11
j_gene: TRBJ2-7
v_gene: TRBV11-1

CDR3aa: ASSLVGGMPLTEQF
len: 14
j_gene: TRBJ2-1
v_gene: TRBV11-2

CDR3aa: VSSRGQVNTGELF
len: 13
j_gene: TRBJ2-2
v_gene: TRBV5-1

CDR3aa: ASSYSAGQTTYEQY
len: 14
j_gene: TRBJ2-7
v_gene: TRBV6-5

CDR3aa: ASSLYETGFYGYT
len: 13
j_gene: TRBJ1-2
v_gene: TRBV7-9

CDR3aa: ASSLGLAVPTEAF
len: 13
j_gene: TRBJ1-1
v_gene: TRBV27

CDR3aa: ASSWAGTANTEAF
len: 13
j_gene: TRBJ1-1
v_gene: TRBV5-1

CDR3aa: ASSLSGAGNEQF
len: 12
j_gene: TRBJ2-1
v_gene: TRBV7-8

CDR3aa: ASSTRTGSNYGYT
len: 13
j_gene: TRBJ1-2
v_gene: TRBV6-1

CDR3aa: ASSWGQLANTGELF
len: 14
j_gene: TRBJ2-2
v_gene: TRBV6-2/TRBV6-3

CDR3aa: ASSQDGRQGQKLF
len: 13
j_gene: TRBJ1-4
v_gene: TRBV4-1

CDR3aa: ASSLSREAEAF
len: 11
j_gene: TRBJ1-1
v_gene: TRBV7-9

CDR3aa: ASSWGGSTDTQY
len: 12
j_gene: TRBJ2-3
v_gene: TRBV28

CDR3aa: ASSPSLAVDLFSGANVLT
len: 18
j_gene: TRBJ2-6
v_gene: TRBV6-1

CDR3aa: ASSKLAGTTDTQY
len: 13
j_gene: TRBJ2-3
v_gene: TRBV5-1

CDR3aa: ASRIQGALNTEAF
len: 13
j_gene: TRBJ1-1
v_gene: TRBV2

CDR3aa: ASSEKQGIWYGYT
len: 13
j_gene: TRBJ1-2
v_gene: TRBV6-1

CDR3aa: ASSLGQIATNEKLF
len: 14
j_gene: TRBJ1-4
v_gene: TRBV5-1

CDR3aa: ASSSGTGGDQPQH
len: 13
j_gene: TRBJ1-5
v_gene: TRBV28

CDR3aa: ASSSRQASTNEKLF
len: 14
j_gene: TRBJ1-4
v_gene: TRBV7-2

CDR3aa: SASGLTAQAF
len: 10
j_gene: TRBJ1-1
v_gene: TRBV20-1

CDR3aa: ASSSRISGELF
len: 11
j_gene: TRBJ2-2
v_gene: TRBV28

CDR3aa: ASTSYAGGNQPQH
len: 13
j_gene: TRBJ1-5
v_gene: TRBV6-1

CDR3aa: ASSYGLNNEQF
len: 11
j_gene: TRBJ2-1
v_gene: TRBV6-5

CDR3aa: ASSYSIGTYEQY
len: 12
j_gene: TRBJ2-7
v_gene: TRBV6-5

CDR3aa: ASSVEGDWPQH
len: 11
j_gene: TRBJ1-5
v_gene: TRBV9